In its sample, the clone carrying this TCR beta chain was seen a few times. Its specificity is not known. V lost 2 bases, J lost 2 bases, and 3 bases stayed unmatched. From germline, CDR1 is MNHEY and CDR2 SMNVEV (reference sequence). The CDR3 runs to 15 residues. A second about 7 to 12 cycle PCR used barcoded and J-beta primers. MiXCR, run by TCRdb on the 5' RACE reads, gives a single entry per CDR3 protein. The table includes about 2 million distinct CDR3 sequences, around half detected once. This sample is drawn from a study of blood T cells in healthy people across ages. Findings and limits, study-wide: Lack of knowledge of donor CMV status possibly confounded expanded clonotype changes. It was not possible, with unsorted PBMCs, to conclusively compare naive and antigen-experienced cells. Significant beta diversity loss was already apparent by age 40, declining roughly linearly.

The authors drew around 11 milliliters of peripheral blood from each donor. The clonotype comes from a woman in her thirties or forties in good health. Sequencing used blood. V is TRBV27 and J is TRBJ1-5; 7 positions agree with TRBD1. DNA for the CDR3: TGTGCCAGCAGTTTAGTTGGGACAGGCAATCAGCCCCAGCATTTT. Translated, it gives CASSLVGTGNQPQHF.